Each of the 10 T cell receptor beta chains below was sequenced from the same sample in a study of blood T cell repertoires in COVID-19. Data came from immunoSEQ multiplex PCR; TCRdb stores just in-frame clones and leaves some out. The table has 350,000 to 500,000 clones, 80% to 90% seen once. Material for sequencing was peripheral blood. These receptor sequences come from a young man with COVID-19, enrolled during active disease.

This rearrangement joins TRBV6-5 to TRBJ1-6, with D perhaps matching TRBD1 (6 bases). The CDR3 is 13 residues long. Germline V gives CDR1 MNHEY, CDR2 SVGAGI. Trimming cost V 6 bases and J 7 bases, with 10 bases left between them. This CDR3 is CASRDSQNSPLHF. CDR3 DNA sequence: TGTGCCAGCAGGGACAGTCAAAATTCACCCCTCCACTTT.

This rearrangement joins TRBV7-2 to TRBJ2-5; 10 positions match TRBD2. J gave up 0 bases and V 1 base, and 2 bases lay outside the gene matches. Germline values: CDR1 SGHTA, CDR2 FQGNSA. The CDR3 totals 16 residues. The CDR3 loop is CASSLGLAGDQETQYF. DNA of the CDR3: TGTGCCAGCAGCTTAGGTCTAGCGGGGGACCAAGAGACCCAGTACTTC. The full variable domain, rest sourced from reference TRBV7-2 and TRBJ2-5, is GAGVSQSPSNKVTEKGKDVELRCDPISGHTALYWYRQSLGQGLEFLIYFQGNSAPDKSGLPSDRFSAERTGGSVSTLTIQRTQQEDSAVYLCASSLGLAGDQETQYFGPGTRLLVL.

The chain recombines TRBV5-1 with TRBJ2-7; a possible D gene is TRBD1 (5 bases). V was clipped by 4 bases and J by 0 bases, with 14 bases between them. Germline CDR1 is SGHRS and CDR2 is YFSETQ. This CDR3 is 15 amino acids long. CDR3 loop: CASSPSTVLSYEQYF. The CDR3 coding sequence is TGCGCCAGCAGCCCCTCGACAGTCCTCTCCTACGAGCAGTACTTC.

The CDR3 is CARTRDFTYNEQFF. The CDR3 nucleotides are TGTGCCCGAACCCGGGACTTTACCTACAATGAGCAGTTCTTC. The V and J genes are TRBV30 and TRBJ2-1, with D maybe TRBD2 (6 bases). This CDR3 comprises 14 residues. Trimming shortened V by 8 bases and J by 2 bases, and 16 bases separated the two germline ends. Germline assignment: CDR1 GTSNPN and CDR2 SVGIG (reference sequence).

The genes are TRBV6-5 and TRBJ1-1; D remains ambiguous. CDR3 size: 15 residues. V was clipped by 2 bases and J by 5 bases, with 15 bases between them. Germline loops: CDR1 MNHEY, CDR2 SVGAGI. CDR3 region: CASSYGDILRTEAFF. CDR3 DNA: TGTGCCAGCAGTTACGGTGACATTCTCAGGACTGAAGCTTTCTTT.

This rearrangement joins TRBV27 to TRBJ2-5, with 9 nucleotides matching TRBD1. Per germline, CDR1 MNHEY and CDR2 SMNVEV (reference sequence). The CDR3 length is 16 residues. Trimming took 2 bases from V and 5 from J; bases not matched to a gene: 9. CDR3 amino acids: CASSLIGQGIAETQYF. The DNA of the CDR3 is TGTGCCAGCAGTTTAATTGGACAGGGGATTGCGGAGACCCAGTACTTC.

This chain links TRBV10-1 with TRBJ2-7, with 9 bases lining up with TRBD2. Germline CDR1 WNHNN, CDR2 SYGVQD (reference sequence). The CDR3 runs 16 residues. With 0 bases clipped from V and 3 bases from J, the junction kept 6 bases outside the gene matches. CDR3 sequence (DNA): TGCGCCAGCAGTGAGTCTGGAACTAGCGGGTTCTACGAGCAGTACTTC. It translates to CASSESGTSGFYEQYF.

The rearrangement uses TRBV24-1 and TRBJ2-3; no clear D. V was trimmed by 4 bases and J by 2 bases, leaving 9 bases between them. CDR1 KGHDR and CDR2 SFDVKD come from the germline V gene. There are 14 residues in the CDR3. The CDR3 region has the DNA TGTGCCACCAGTGAGTATCAGGACACAGATACGCAGTATTTT. It encodes CATSEYQDTDTQYF.

V usage is TRBV18 and J usage is TRBJ2-7; 7 nucleotides align to TRBD2. From germline, CDR1 is KGHSH and CDR2 LQKENI. This CDR3 contains 12 residues. V shed 2 bases, J shed 6 bases, and the junction held 1 base outside the gene matches. In DNA form, the CDR3 reads TGTGCCAGCTCACCAAGGACTAGCGAGCAGTACTTC. The encoded protein is CASSPRTSEQYF.

This clone showed up just a few times. The J gene is TRBJ1-1, the V gene TRBV6-6, with 10 bases that match TRBD1. V shed 6 bases and J 8 bases; nucleotides not matched to a gene: 9. This CDR3 contains 14 residues. Germline V gene lookup returns CDR1 MNHNY and CDR2 SVGAGI (reference sequence). The CDR3: CASRGDRGWGEAFF. The DNA of the CDR3 is TGTGCCAGCAGAGGGGACAGGGGTTGGGGGGAAGCTTTCTTT.